This section outlines one T cell receptor (beta chain) sequence together with its context. The junction had 3 bases not matched to a gene; V was cut back by 5 bases and J by 1 base. The germline CDR1 and CDR2 sequences are MNHEY and SMNVEV (reference sequence). The CDR3 sequence is 16 residues long. Donors likely had unrecorded immune exposures despite being nominally healthy when sampled. PCR involved 60 Vbeta and 13 Jbeta primers. The method was immunoSEQ multiplex PCR; TCRdb's version includes in-frame clones alone and lacks a portion of them. The data hold about 240,000 clones, with around 80% observed a single time. The data were obtained in a study of cytomegalovirus exposure and HLA in healthy donors.

Sequences were obtained from PBMCs. The source is a woman aged 55-69 years in good health and CMV-seropositive. The V and J genes are TRBV27 and TRBJ2-2, with TRBD2 matching 11 bases. The CDR3 coding sequence is TGTGCCAGCAGTCCGCTAGCGGGAGGGAACACCGGGGAGCTGTTTTTT. This gives the protein CASSPLAGGNTGELFF.